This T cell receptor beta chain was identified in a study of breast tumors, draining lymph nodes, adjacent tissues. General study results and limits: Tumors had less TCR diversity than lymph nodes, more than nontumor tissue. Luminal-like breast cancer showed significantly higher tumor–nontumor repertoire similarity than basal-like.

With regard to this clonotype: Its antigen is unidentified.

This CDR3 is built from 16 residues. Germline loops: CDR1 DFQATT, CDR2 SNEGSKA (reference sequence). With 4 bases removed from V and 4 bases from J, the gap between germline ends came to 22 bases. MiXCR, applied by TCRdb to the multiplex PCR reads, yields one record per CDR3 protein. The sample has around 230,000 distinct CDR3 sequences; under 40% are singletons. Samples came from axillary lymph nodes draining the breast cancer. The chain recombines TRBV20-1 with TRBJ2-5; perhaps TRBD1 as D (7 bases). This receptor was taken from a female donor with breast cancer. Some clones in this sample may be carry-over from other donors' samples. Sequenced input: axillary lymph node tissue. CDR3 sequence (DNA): TGCAGTGCTATTCGACAGGGCGTTGGGGGAGGAGAGACCCAGTACTTC. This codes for CSAIRQGVGGGETQYF.